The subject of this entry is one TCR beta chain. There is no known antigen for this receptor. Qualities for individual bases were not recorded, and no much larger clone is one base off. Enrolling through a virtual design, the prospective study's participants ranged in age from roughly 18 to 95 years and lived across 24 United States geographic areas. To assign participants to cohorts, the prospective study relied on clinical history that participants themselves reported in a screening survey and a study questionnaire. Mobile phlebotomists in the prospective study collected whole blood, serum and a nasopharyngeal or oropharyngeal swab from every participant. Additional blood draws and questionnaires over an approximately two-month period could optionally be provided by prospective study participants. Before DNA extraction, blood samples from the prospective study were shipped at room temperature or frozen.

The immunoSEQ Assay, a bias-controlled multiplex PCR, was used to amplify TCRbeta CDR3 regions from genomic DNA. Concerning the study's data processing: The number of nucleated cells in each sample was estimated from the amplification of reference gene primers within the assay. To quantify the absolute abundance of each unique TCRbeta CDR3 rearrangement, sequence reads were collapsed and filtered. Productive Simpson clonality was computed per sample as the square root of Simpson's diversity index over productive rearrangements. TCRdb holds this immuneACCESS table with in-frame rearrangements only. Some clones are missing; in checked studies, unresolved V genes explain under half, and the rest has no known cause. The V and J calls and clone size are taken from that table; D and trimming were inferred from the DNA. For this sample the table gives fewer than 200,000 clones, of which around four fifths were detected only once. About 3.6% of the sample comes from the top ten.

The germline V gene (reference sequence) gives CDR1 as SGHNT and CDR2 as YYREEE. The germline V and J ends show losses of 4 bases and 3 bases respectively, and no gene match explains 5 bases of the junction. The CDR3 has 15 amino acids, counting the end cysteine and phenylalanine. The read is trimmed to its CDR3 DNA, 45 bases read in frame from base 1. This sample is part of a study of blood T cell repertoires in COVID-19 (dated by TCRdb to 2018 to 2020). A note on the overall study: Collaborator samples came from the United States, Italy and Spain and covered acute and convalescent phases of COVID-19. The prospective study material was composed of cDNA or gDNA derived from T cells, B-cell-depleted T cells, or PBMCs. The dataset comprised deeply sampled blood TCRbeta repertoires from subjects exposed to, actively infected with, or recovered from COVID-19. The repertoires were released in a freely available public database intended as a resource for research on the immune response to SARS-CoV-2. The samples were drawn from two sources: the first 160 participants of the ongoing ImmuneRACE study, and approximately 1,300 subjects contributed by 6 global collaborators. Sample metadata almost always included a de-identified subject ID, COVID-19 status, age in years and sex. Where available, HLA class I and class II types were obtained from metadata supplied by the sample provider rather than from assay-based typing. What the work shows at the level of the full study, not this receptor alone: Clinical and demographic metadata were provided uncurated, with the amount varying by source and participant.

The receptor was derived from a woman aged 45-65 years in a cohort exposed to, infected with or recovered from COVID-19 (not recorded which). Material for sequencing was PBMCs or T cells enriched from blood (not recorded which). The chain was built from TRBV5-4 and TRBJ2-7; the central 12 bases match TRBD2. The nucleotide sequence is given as TGTGCCAGCAGCCCTGGGACTAGCGGGCGCTACGAGCAGTACTTC. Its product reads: CASSPGTSGRYEQYF. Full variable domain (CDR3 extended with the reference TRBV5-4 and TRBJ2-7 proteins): ETGVTQSPTHLIKTRGQQVTLRCSSQSGHNTVSWYQQALGQGPQFIFQYYREEENGRGNFPPRFSGLQFPNYSSELNVNALELDDSALYLCASSPGTSGRYEQYFGPGTRLTVT.